This T cell receptor (beta chain) was captured by sequencing in a study of blood T cell repertoires in COVID-19. Background on the study: Acute-phase and convalescent COVID-19 samples originated in the United States, Italy and Spain. From T cells, B-cell-depleted T cells, or PBMCs came the material, which was cDNA or gDNA.

Germline V CDR1 and CDR2: SQVTM, ANQGSEA. The CDR3 contains 14 residues. Trimming left V 6 bases short and J 5 bases short, with 16 bases between. In the original processing: Counts of nucleated cells, estimated from reference gene primer amplification, were obtained. Libraries were prepared by immunoSEQ multiplex PCR; TCRdb keeps only in-frame clonotypes and omits some of them. V, J and clone size are those of that table, while D and trimming were read from the DNA. The table includes 79,000 or so clones, around 87% detected once. The sample was peripheral blood. The source is a human donor in a cohort sampled during active COVID-19. The chain joins TRBV29-1 to TRBJ2-2; D is possibly TRBD2 (5 bases). The CDR3 reads CSVRDGFLTGELFF. The CDR3 region has the DNA TGCAGCGTGAGGGATGGGTTCCTAACCGGGGAGCTGTTTTTT.